Presented here are 10 T cell receptor beta chains from one specimen sequenced in a study of cytomegalovirus exposure and HLA in healthy donors. This PCR relied on a set of 60 Vbeta primers and 13 Jbeta primers. TCRdb's copy holds only in-frame clones and misses some; the assay was immunoSEQ multiplex PCR. Here the sample spans under 80,000 clones, 75% to 85% being singletons. The sequencing sample was made of PBMCs. The receptor set was obtained from a man in his forties or fifties in good health and CMV-seropositive.

The J gene is TRBJ2-3, the V gene TRBV27, with a tentative D call TRBD1 (5 bases). There are 12 residues in the CDR3. From germline, CDR1 is MNHEY and CDR2 SMNVEV (reference sequence). The V end lost 6 bases, the J end lost 6 bases, and 10 bases lay between the germline ends. Here the CDR3 DNA reads TGTGCCAGCAGCAAAGGGGCGGATACGCAGTATTTT. Its protein product is CASSKGADTQYF.

The genes are TRBV7-3 and TRBJ2-2, with D uncertain. The CDR3 sequence is 15 residues long. The germline CDR1 and CDR2 sequences are SGHTA and FQGTGA. Trimming cost V 1 base and J 0 bases, with 6 bases left between them. CDR3 sequence (DNA): TGTGCCAGCAGCTTAAGCTCAGCGAACACCGGGGAGCTGTTTTTT. This encodes CASSLSSANTGELFF.

This chain joins TRBV11-2 and TRBJ2-5; a possible D gene is TRBD2 (6 bases). The CDR3 covers 16 residues. Per germline, CDR1 SGHAT and CDR2 FQNNGV. The ends were cut back, 5 bases at V and 5 bases at J, with 21 bases in the middle. CDR3 protein: CASSQEGRGTAETQYF. In DNA, the CDR3 is TGTGCCAGCAGCCAGGAGGGGCGAGGGACGGCTGAGACCCAGTACTTC.

About this clone itself: Germline is not matched at one junction end, which may reflect a read error. CDR3 residues: CPSSQDPIVLISNEQFF. The CDR3 DNA is TGCCCCAGCAGCCAAGATCCGATCGTACTCATCTCCAATGAGCAGTTCTTC. This chain joins TRBV4-3 and TRBJ2-1; D is unresolved. CDR3 size: 17 residues. CDR1 is LGHNA, CDR2 YSLEER, per germline.

Worth noting for this clone: One end of the junction is discordant with germline, which a read error may explain. V is TRBV4-3 and J is TRBJ2-2, with TRBD2 as a possible D gene (5 bases). CDR1 and CDR2 (germline): LGHNA, YSLEER. The CDR3 sequence is 17 residues long. The CDR3 coding sequence is TGCGACAGCAGCCAAGGGATAATAGGACTGAACACCGGGGAGCTGTTTTTT. Translation gives CDSSQGIIGLNTGELFF.

V and J are TRBV4-2 and TRBJ2-1; D is unclear. V was shortened by 0 bases and J by 6 bases, with 9 bases between the two germline ends. Germline assignment: CDR1 LGHNA and CDR2 YNFKEQ. CDR3 size: 14 residues. Here the CDR3 DNA reads TGTGCCAGCAGCCAAGAGTGGGCAGTCAATGAGCAGTTCTTC. It specifies CASSQEWAVNEQFF.

DNA of the CDR3: TGTGCCAGCAGTTACAGATTTCCGACAGGGAACACTGAAGCTTTCTTT. Translation: CASSYRFPTGNTEAFF. The V gene is TRBV6-5, the J gene TRBJ1-1; TRBD1 might be the D (6 bases). The CDR3 contains 16 residues. V lost 2 bases and J 1 base, leaving 14 bases between the germline ends. CDR1 and CDR2 (germline): MNHEY, SVGAGI.

The rearrangement uses TRBV28 and TRBJ1-2, with 11 bases that match TRBD1. Per the germline V gene, CDR1 is MDHEN and CDR2 is SYDVKM. V was pared by 10 bases and J by 6 bases, with 7 bases of the junction left unmatched. The CDR3 contains 13 residues. CDR3 coding DNA: TGTGCCATCGGACAGGGGGCGGGGGATGGCTACACCTTC. It encodes CAIGQGAGDGYTF.

Worth noting for this clone: At one boundary the junction diverges from the germline segment, which might be a read error. V usage is TRBV19 and J usage is TRBJ2-7, with 9 bases that match TRBD2. The CDR3 contains 13 residues. The V gene's germline CDR1 is LNHDA and CDR2 SQIVND (reference sequence). CDR3 nucleotides: TGTGCCAGTAGAATAGCGGGAGCGGCGGAGCAGTACTTC. Its protein is CASRIAGAAEQYF.

This chain connects TRBV18 to TRBJ1-4; possible D gene TRBD1, 5 bases. The CDR3 contains 14 residues. Per germline, CDR1 KGHSH and CDR2 LQKENI. The germline V and J ends were trimmed by 3 bases and 8 bases, with 13 bases remaining between them. In DNA form, the CDR3 reads TGTGCCAGCTCACCTCTGGACATAAACGAAAAACTGTTTTTT. This codes for CASSPLDINEKLFF.